The entry below gives a single T cell receptor beta chain sequence along with its context. Its antigen is unknown. These data come from a study of T cells after yellow fever vaccination. The length of the CDR3 is 15 residues. Germline lookup yields CDR1 SGHKS and CDR2 YYEKEE (reference sequence). V was cut by 2 bases and J by 10 bases, with 18 bases left in between. Whole-study results and caveats: Most primary-vaccination clones recurred post-booster (around 95% CD4, roughly 90% CD8). A weaker secondary response peaked on day 5, the primary on day 15.

Conversion of TCR transcripts into cDNA relied on 5'RACE template switching, which added a universal primer site and UMIs. MiXCR, run by TCRdb on the 5' RACE reads, gives a single entry per CDR3 protein. The table has hundreds of thousands of distinct CDR3 sequences, about a sixth seen once. This TCR came from a man aged 18 to 30 who received the YFV17D yellow fever vaccine. This rearrangement joins TRBV5-5 to TRBJ2-2; no definite D call. This specimen was PBMCs, taken roughly 5 days after the first yellow fever vaccination. CDR3 amino acids: CASSLGVSPGVELFF. For the CDR3, the DNA is TGTGCCAGCAGCTTAGGAGTGAGCCCTGGGGTGGAGCTGTTTTTT.